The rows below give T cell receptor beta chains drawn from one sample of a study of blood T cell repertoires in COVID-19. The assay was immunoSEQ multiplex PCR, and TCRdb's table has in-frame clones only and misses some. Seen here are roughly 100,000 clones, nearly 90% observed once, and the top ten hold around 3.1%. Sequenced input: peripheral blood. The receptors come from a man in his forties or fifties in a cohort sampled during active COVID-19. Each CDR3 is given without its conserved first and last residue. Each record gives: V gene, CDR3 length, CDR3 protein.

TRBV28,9,ASSKSTEAF
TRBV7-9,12,ASSLASGNYEQY
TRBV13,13,ASSKQGKFAYEQY
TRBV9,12,ASSVGQGDREAF
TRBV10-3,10,AIGGAGSEAF
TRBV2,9,ASRQTYEQY
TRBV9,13,ASSVVDARESPQY
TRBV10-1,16,ASSVQGGEGEFVYGYT
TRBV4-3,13,ASSQGGASYNEQF
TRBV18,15,ASSPSDALSYNSPLH
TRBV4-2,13,ASSQDGQTQETQY
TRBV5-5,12,ASSFPGQGDGYT
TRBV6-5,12,ENYREHINQPQH
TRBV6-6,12,ASNGEGGRDEQY
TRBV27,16,ASSPRVGLAGEQETQY
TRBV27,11,ASSETGTGELF
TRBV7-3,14,ASSPAGRGSTDTQY
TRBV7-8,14,ASTTGTSAFGQPQH
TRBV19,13,ASSIGGGFRETQY
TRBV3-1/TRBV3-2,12,ASSQEGATGELF
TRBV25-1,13,ASSEGGAGKNIQY
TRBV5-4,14,ASSLELPRAAYGYT
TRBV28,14,ASRPTSGGKYNEQF
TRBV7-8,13,ASSDRGRVTGELF
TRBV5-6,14,ASSQIGGREGYGYT
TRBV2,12,ASSHPGSQETQY
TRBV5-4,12,ASSSQGAQETQY
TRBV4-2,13,ASSQEGLSHYEQY
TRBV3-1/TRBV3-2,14,ASSQDGQEEGSPLH
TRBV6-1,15,ASSEAPPTGQGKKLF
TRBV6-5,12,ASSYVQGSTEAF